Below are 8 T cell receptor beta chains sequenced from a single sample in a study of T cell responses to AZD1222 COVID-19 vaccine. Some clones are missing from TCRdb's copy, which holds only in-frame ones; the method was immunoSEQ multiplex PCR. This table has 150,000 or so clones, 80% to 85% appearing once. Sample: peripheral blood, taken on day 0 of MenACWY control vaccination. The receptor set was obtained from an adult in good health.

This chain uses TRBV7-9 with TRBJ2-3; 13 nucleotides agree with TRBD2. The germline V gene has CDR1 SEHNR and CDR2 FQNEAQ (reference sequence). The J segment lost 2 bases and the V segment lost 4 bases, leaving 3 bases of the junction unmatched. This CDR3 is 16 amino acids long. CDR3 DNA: TGTGCCAGCAGCTCAGGGACTAGCGGGGTCACAGATACGCAGTATTTT. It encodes CASSSGTSGVTDTQYF.

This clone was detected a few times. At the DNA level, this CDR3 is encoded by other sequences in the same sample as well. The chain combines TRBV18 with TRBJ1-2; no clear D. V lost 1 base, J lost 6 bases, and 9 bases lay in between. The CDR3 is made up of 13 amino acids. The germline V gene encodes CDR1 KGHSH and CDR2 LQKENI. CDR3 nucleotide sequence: TGTGCCAGCTCACCACTGGAATGGGATGGCTACACCTTC. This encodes CASSPLEWDGYTF.

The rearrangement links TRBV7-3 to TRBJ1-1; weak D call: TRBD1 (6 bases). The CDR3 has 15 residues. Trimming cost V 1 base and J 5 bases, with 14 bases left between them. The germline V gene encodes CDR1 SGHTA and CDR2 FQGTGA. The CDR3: CASSLIAGAGTEAFF. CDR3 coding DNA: TGTGCCAGCAGCTTAATTGCGGGGGCTGGGACTGAAGCTTTCTTT.

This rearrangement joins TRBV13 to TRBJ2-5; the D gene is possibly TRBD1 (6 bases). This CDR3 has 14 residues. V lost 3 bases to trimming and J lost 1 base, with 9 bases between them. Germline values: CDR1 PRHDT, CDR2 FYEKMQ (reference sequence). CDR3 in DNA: TGTGCCAGCAGCTTTTTGGGGGCCCAAGAGACCCAGTACTTC. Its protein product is CASSFLGAQETQYF.

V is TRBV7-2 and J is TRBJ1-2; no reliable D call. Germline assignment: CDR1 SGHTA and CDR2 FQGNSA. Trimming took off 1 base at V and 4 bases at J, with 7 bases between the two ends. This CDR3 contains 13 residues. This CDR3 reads CASSLEAVYGYTF. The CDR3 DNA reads TGTGCCAGCAGCTTAGAGGCAGTCTATGGCTACACCTTC.

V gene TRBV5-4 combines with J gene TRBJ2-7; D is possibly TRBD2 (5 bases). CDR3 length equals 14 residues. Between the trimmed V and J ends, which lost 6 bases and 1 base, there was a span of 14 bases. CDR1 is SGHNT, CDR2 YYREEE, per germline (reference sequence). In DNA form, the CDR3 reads TGTGCCAGCACGGCCCGGGGTTCTTCCTACGAGCAGTACTTC. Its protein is CASTARGSSYEQYF.

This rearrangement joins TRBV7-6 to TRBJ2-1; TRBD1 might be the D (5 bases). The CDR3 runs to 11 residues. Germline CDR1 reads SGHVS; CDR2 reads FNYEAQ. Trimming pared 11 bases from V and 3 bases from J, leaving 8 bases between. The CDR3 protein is CASGIYNEQFF. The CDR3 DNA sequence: TGTGCCTCAGGGATCTACAATGAGCAGTTCTTC.

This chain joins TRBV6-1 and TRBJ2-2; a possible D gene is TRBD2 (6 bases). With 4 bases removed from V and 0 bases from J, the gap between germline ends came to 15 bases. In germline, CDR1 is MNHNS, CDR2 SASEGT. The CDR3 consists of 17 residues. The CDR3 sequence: CASSASGLFANTGELFF. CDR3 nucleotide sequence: TGTGCCAGCAGTGCGAGCGGGCTATTCGCGAACACCGGGGAGCTGTTTTTT.